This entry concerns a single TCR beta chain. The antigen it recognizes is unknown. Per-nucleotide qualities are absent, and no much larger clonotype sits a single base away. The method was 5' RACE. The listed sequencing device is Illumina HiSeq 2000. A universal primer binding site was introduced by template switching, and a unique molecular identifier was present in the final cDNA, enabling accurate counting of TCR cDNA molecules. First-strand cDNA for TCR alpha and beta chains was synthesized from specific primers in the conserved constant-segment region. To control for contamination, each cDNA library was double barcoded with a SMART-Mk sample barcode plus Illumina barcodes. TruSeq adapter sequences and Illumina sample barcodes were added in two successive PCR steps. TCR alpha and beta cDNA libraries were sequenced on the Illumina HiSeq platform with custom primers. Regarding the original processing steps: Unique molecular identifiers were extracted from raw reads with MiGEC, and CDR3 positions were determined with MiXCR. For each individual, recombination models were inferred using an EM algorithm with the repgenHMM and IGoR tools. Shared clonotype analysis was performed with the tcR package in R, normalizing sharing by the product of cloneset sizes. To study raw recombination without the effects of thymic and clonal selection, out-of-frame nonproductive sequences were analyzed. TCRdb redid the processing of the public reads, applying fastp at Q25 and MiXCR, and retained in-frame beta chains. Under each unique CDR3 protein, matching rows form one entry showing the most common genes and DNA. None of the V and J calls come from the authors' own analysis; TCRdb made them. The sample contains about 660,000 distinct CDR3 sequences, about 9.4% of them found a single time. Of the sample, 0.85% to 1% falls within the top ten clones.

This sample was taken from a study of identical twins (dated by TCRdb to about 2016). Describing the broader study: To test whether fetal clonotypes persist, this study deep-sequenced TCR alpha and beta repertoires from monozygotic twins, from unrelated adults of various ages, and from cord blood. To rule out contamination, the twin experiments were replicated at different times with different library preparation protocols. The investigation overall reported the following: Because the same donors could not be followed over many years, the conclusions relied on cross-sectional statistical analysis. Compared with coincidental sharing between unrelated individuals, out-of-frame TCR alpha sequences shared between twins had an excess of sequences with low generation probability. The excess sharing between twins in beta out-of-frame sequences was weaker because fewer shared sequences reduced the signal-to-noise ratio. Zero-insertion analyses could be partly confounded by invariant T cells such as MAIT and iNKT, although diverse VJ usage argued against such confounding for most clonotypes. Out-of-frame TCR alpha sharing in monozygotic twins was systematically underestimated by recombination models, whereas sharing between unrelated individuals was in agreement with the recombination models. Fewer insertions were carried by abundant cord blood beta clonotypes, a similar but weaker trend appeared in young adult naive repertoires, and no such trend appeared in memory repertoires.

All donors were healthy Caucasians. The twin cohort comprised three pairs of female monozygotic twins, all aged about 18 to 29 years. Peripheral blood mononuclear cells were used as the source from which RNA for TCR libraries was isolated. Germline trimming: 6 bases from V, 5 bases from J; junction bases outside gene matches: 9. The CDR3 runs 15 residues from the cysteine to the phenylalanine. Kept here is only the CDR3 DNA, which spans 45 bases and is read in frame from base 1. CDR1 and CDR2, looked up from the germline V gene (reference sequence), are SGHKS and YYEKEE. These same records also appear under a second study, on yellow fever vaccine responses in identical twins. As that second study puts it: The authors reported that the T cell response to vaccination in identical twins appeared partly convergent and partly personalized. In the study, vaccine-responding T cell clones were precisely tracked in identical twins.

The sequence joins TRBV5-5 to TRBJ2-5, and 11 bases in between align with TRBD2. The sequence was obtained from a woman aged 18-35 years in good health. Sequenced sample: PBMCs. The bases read TGTGCCAGCACCATAGCGGGGGGGCCGTCGGAGACCCAGTACTTC. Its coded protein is CASTIAGGPSETQYF.